This T cell receptor beta chain appears in the sequencing data of a study of beta chain features in type 1 diabetes. V lost 5 bases and J lost 3, with 8 bases in between. The CDR3 length is 13 residues. From germline, CDR1 is SNHLY and CDR2 FYNNEI. Expressed TCRB transcripts were sequenced because the isolated RNA had all been reverse transcribed beforehand. Method: immunoSEQ multiplex PCR; TCRdb's copy keeps in-frame clones and lacks some. The table shows around 250,000 clones, with roughly a quarter occurring only once. Overall study results and limits: Moderate yet significant TCRB CDR3 shortening was seen in Type 1 diabetes patients in all four CD4+ subsets. PCR could preferentially amplify shorter templates, alike in patients and controls. Individuals with type 1 diabetes displayed fewer insertions and more deletions at VDJ junctions. Sequencing used cDNA, and cells with high TCR expression could therefore be over-represented.

Points on this clone: Its matching antigen is unknown.

Each of the sorted populations had a purity greater than 95%. The chain uses TRBV2 and TRBJ1-5, with TRBD1 as a possible D gene (6 bases). The receptor was derived from a woman younger than 45 with type 1 diabetes. The sequenced material came from naive CD4+ T cells from blood. The CDR3 bases are TGTGCCAGCAGTACAGGGCTCAATCAGCCCCAGCATTTT. As protein: CASSTGLNQPQHF.